This T cell receptor (beta chain) appears in the sequencing data of a study of cytomegalovirus exposure and HLA in healthy donors. Study conclusions and caveats: By a later analysis, the bulk of CMV-associated TCR beta chains appeared HLA-restricted. Several of the most significant clusters appeared linked to common viral pathogens, based on a later analysis.

PCR employed 60 Vbeta and 13 Jbeta primers. In the original workflow: The authors later counted 70 million to 85 million unique TCR beta chains, 9 million to 14 million of them shared. Method: immunoSEQ multiplex PCR; TCRdb's copy keeps in-frame clones and lacks some. The DNA gave D and trimming, while V, J and clone size come from that table. The sample includes 130,000 or so clones, around four fifths seen only once; the top ten take more than 1.5%. The V and J ends lost 3 bases and 5 bases respectively, with 17 bases between them. The CDR3 is made up of 15 amino acids. Germline V gene data show CDR1 as SGDLS and CDR2 as YYNGEE. Note on this clone: Antigen specificity is unknown.

The specimen sequenced was PBMCs. The genes are TRBV9 and TRBJ1-2; D remains unclear. This receptor was obtained from a middle-aged man in good health and CMV-seronegative. CDR3 coding DNA: TGTGCCAGCAGCGCCTCCTACACGGCGACTTATGGCTACACCTTC. Translating it yields CASSASYTATYGYTF.